Sequencing of this TCR beta chain was carried out in a study of cytomegalovirus exposure and HLA in healthy donors. The primer mix had 60 Vbeta and 13 Jbeta primers. The assay was immunoSEQ multiplex PCR, and TCRdb's table has in-frame clones only and misses some. The sample has about 170,000 clones, 60% to 85% seen once. CDR1 SEHNR and CDR2 FQNEAQ come from the germline V gene (reference sequence). Trimming removed 4 bases at V and 3 bases at J, with 13 bases between. The CDR3 sequence is 14 residues long. This TCR derives from a female donor in good health and CMV-seronegative. The chain carries TRBV7-9 and TRBJ2-7; D call uncertain. The material sequenced was PBMCs. In nucleotides, the CDR3 is TGTGCCAGCAGCTCCGGGTCCATGCACTACGAGCAGTACTTC. As protein: CASSSGSMHYEQYF.